A single sample is the source of the 9 T cell receptor beta chains below, sequenced in a study of T cell responses to AZD1222 COVID-19 vaccine (dated by TCRdb to the early 2020s). This sample's time point label indicates: baseline before first vaccination. Library preparation used the immunoSEQ multiplex PCR assay. TCRdb mirrors the immuneACCESS table, restricted to in-frame sequences. Some clones are absent from its copies; in checked studies, under half trace to an unresolved V gene, and the reason for the others is unknown. In all, the sample holds a few hundred thousand clones, and roughly 93% of those were seen once. Clones ranked in the top ten supply around 0.58% of the sample. The sequencing used peripheral blood, collected on day 0 of AZD1222 vaccination. These receptors were taken from an adult in good health.

The chain combines TRBV6-5 with TRBJ1-5; D not resolved. V lost 2 bases to trimming and J lost 3 bases, with 5 bases between them. Germline assignment: CDR1 MNHEY and CDR2 SVGAGI. This CDR3 region has 13 residues. The CDR3 region has the DNA TGTGCCAGCAGTTACAGTCCCAATCAGCCCCAGCATTTT. It codes for CASSYSPNQPQHF.

This chain uses TRBV7-8 with TRBJ2-7; D call uncertain. This CDR3 is 14 amino acids long. V was cut by 4 bases and J by 0 bases, with 10 bases left in between. Germline assignment: CDR1 SGHVS and CDR2 FQNEAQ. CDR3 in DNA: TGTGCCAGCAGCTCCCCGGAAAGCTCCTACGAGCAGTACTTC. This encodes CASSSPESSYEQYF.

V usage is TRBV7-9 and J usage is TRBJ2-1, with TRBD1 matching over 9 bases. With 5 bases clipped from V and 1 base from J, the junction kept 3 bases outside the gene matches. Germline CDR1 reads SEHNR; CDR2 reads FQNEAQ (reference sequence). The CDR3 is 15 residues long. CDR3 DNA: TGTGCCAGCAGCAAAGACAGGGGGTCCTACAATGAGCAGTTCTTC. Translation gives CASSKDRGSYNEQFF. Full variable domain (outside the CDR3, taken from reference TRBV7-9 and TRBJ2-1): DTGVSQNPRHKITKRGQNVTFRCDPISEHNRLYWYRQTLGQGPEFLTYFQNEAQLEKSRLLSDRFSAERPKGSFSTLEIQRTEQGDSAMYLCASSKDRGSYNEQFFGPGTRLTVL.

The chain carries TRBV7-3 and TRBJ2-7; 10 bases fit TRBD2. CDR3 length: 15 residues. Germline loops: CDR1 SGHTA, CDR2 FQGTGA. The junction had 3 bases not matched to a gene; V was cut back by 2 bases and J by 2 bases. The CDR3 reads CASSLSLAGPYEQYF. In nucleotides, the CDR3 is TGTGCCAGCAGCTTATCACTAGCGGGGCCCTACGAGCAGTACTTC. Combining the CDR3 with reference TRBV7-3 and TRBJ2-7 gives the whole variable domain GAGVSQTPSNKVTEKGKYVELRCDPISGHTALYWYRQSLGQGPEFLIYFQGTGAADDSGLPNDRFFAVRPEGSVSTLKIQRTERGDSAVYLCASSLSLAGPYEQYFGPGTRLTVT.

The rearrangement joins TRBV12-3 or TRBV12-4 to TRBJ2-5; D uncertain. Trimming stripped 2 bases from V and 2 bases from J, with 6 bases between. The CDR3 contains 13 residues. The CDR3 loop is CASSLNRQETQYF. The CDR3 bases are TGTGCCAGCAGTTTAAACAGACAAGAGACCCAGTACTTC.

The rearrangement uses TRBV7-9 and TRBJ2-7; tentative D call: TRBD2 (5 bases). CDR1 is SEHNR, CDR2 FQNEAQ, per germline (reference sequence). There are 17 residues in the CDR3. The germline V and J ends were trimmed by 5 bases and 5 bases, with 25 bases remaining between them. CDR3 in amino acids: CASSPPLRAGTFHEQYF. The CDR3 DNA is TGTGCCAGCAGCCCCCCTCTTCGCGCGGGTACGTTCCACGAGCAGTACTTC.

The chain carries TRBV4-3 and TRBJ2-7; 7 nucleotides line up with TRBD2. The CDR3 totals 13 residues. V shed 1 base, J shed 5 bases, and the junction held 2 bases outside the gene matches. Germline V CDR1 and CDR2: LGHNA, YSLEER. The CDR3 region has the DNA TGCGCCAGCAGCCAAGGACTAGCTAACGAGCAGTACTTC. As protein: CASSQGLANEQYF.

J is TRBJ1-2 and V is TRBV7-9; possibly TRBD1 for D (5 bases). The CDR3 spans 15 residues. Germline V CDR1 and CDR2: SEHNR, FQNEAQ (reference sequence). Trimming took off 0 bases at V and 0 bases at J, with 8 bases between the two ends. The CDR3, as DNA: TGTGCCAGCAGCTTAGCGTCAGGGCCTAACTATGGCTACACCTTC. Amino acids: CASSLASGPNYGYTF.

The genes are TRBV7-2 and TRBJ2-3; D not certain. Germline V gene lookup returns CDR1 SGHTA and CDR2 FQGNSA. V lost 5 bases to trimming and J lost 6 bases, with 12 bases between them. CDR3 size: 13 residues. The CDR3 reads CASSEPSSDTQYF. CDR3 DNA sequence: TGTGCCAGCAGCGAACCCAGTTCGGATACGCAGTATTTT.